Listed below are T cell receptor beta chains from one sample, sequenced in a study of beta chain features in type 1 diabetes. The table came from immunoSEQ multiplex PCR; TCRdb's copy has only in-frame clones and leaves some out. In the table there are more than 150,000 clones, roughly 9% of which are singletons. Sequenced: central memory CD4+ T cells from blood. The receptors stem from a woman aged 25 to 39 with type 1 diabetes. The CDR3 runs from the conserved cysteine through the conserved F or W. D genes are given only for firm matches. For some rows the clone size is stated as once, few or many, or as a class when expanded; others skip it.

J: TRBJ2-7; D: .; size: .; V: TRBV5-1; DNA: TGCGCCAGCAGCCATGAGGCAGGGCCCCACGAGCAGTACTTC; CDR3: CASSHEAGPHEQYF
J: TRBJ1-5; D: .; size: few; V: TRBV7-3; DNA: TGTGCCAGCAGCTCAGAATTCAATCAGCCCCAGCATTTT; CDR3: CASSSEFNQPQHF
J: TRBJ2-5; D: .; size: .; V: TRBV9; DNA: TGTGCCAGCAGCGTAGGGGGGGGCTGGGAGACCCAGTACTTC; CDR3: CASSVGGGWETQYF
J: TRBJ2-1; D: TRBD2; size: .; V: TRBV18; DNA: TGTGCCAGCTCACCGGTAGCGGGAGGGTTCTACAATGAGCAGTTCTTC; CDR3: CASSPVAGGFYNEQFF
J: TRBJ2-1; D: TRBD2; size: .; V: TRBV29-1; DNA: TGCAGCGTTGGATTAGCGGGAGGAACGTACAATGAGCAGTTCTTC; CDR3: CSVGLAGGTYNEQFF
J: TRBJ2-2; D: .; size: .; V: TRBV5-1; DNA: TGCGCCAGCAGCCAAGCCCCTACAGGCCCAAGTTACACCGGGGAGCTGTTTTTT; CDR3: CASSQAPTGPSYTGELFF
J: TRBJ2-7; D: .; size: many; V: TRBV5-1; DNA: TGCGCCAGCAGCTCGATCGGGGTAAGCTCCTACGAGCAGTACTTC; CDR3: CASSSIGVSSYEQYF
J: TRBJ2-2; D: TRBD1; size: few; V: TRBV19; DNA: TGTGCCAGTAGTGTCCGCGGGACAGGCGGGGAGCTGTTTTTT; CDR3: CASSVRGTGGELFF
J: TRBJ2-1; D: TRBD2; size: .; V: TRBV6-5; DNA: TGTGCCAGCAGAGCGGGACTAACTTCAGTAGTGTTCTTC; CDR3: CASRAGLTSVVFF
J: TRBJ2-3; D: TRBD1; size: .; V: TRBV5-1; DNA: TGCGCCAGCAGAGTCGGGGGACAGGGGACGATGGATACGCAGTATTTT; CDR3: CASRVGGQGTMDTQYF
J: TRBJ1-2; D: .; size: few; V: TRBV7-9; DNA: TGTGCCAGCAGCACCCAACAGGGAGCGGGCTACACCTTC; CDR3: CASSTQQGAGYTF
J: TRBJ2-2; D: TRBD1; size: .; V: TRBV5-4; DNA: TGTGCCAGCAGCCCAGCAGGGGGCGCGAACACCGGGGAGCTGTTTTTT; CDR3: CASSPAGGANTGELFF
J: TRBJ2-7; D: TRBD2; size: few; V: TRBV7-9; DNA: TGTGCCAGCAGCTTAGGTAGCGGGAGCGAGCAGTACTTC; CDR3: CASSLGSGSEQYF
J: TRBJ1-2; D: TRBD1; size: .; V: TRBV10-2; DNA: TGCGCCAGCAGTGGATCTACGGGACAGGGCTACTATGGCTACACCTTC; CDR3: CASSGSTGQGYYGYTF